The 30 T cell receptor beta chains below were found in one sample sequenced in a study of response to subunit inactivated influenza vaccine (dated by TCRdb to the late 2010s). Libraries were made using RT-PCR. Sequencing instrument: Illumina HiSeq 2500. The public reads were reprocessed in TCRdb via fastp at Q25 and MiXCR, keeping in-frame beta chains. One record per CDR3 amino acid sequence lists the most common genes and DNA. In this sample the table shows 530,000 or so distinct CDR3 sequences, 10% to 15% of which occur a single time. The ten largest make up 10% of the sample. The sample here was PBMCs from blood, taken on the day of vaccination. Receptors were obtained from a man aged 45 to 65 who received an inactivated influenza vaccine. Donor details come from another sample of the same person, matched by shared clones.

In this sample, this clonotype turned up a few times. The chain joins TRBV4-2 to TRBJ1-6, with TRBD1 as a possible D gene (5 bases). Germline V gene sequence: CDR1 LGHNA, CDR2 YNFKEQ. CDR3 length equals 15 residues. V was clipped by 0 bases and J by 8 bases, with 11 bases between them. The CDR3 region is CASSQEGGVDSPLHF. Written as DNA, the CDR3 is TGTGCCAGCAGCCAAGAAGGAGGGGTCGATTCACCCCTCCACTTT.

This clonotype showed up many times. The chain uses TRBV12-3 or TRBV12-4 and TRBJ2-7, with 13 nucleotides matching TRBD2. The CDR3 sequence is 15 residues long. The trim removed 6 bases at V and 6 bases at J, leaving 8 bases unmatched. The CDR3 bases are TGTGCCAGCAGAAGGACTAGCGGGGGTCGTTCCGAGCAGTACTTC. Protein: CASRRTSGGRSEQYF.

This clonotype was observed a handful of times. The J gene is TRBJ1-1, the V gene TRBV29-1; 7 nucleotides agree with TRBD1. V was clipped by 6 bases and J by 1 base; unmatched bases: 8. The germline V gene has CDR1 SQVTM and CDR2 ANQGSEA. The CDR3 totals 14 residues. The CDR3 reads CSVRGGRSNTEAFF. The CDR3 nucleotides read TGCAGCGTACGAGGGGGCAGGTCGAACACTGAAGCTTTCTTT.

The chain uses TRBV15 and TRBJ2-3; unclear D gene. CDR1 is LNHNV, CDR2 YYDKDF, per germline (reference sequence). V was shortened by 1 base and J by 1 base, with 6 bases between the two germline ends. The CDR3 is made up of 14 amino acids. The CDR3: CATSRGAGTDTQYF. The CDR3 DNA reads TGTGCCACCAGCAGAGGGGCTGGCACAGATACGCAGTATTTT.

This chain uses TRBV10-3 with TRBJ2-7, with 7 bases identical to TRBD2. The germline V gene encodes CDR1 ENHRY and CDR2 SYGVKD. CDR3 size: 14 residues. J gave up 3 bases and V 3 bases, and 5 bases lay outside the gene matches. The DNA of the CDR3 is TGTGCCATCAGTGAATTTGCGGGGGACTACGAGCAGTACTTC. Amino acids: CAISEFAGDYEQYF.

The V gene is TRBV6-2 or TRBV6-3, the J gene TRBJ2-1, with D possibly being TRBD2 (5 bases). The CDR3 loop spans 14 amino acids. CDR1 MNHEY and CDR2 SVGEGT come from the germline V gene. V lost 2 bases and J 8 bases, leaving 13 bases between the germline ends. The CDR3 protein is CASSYLTILDEQFF. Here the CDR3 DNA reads TGTGCCAGCAGTTACCTGACTATACTCGATGAGCAGTTCTTC.

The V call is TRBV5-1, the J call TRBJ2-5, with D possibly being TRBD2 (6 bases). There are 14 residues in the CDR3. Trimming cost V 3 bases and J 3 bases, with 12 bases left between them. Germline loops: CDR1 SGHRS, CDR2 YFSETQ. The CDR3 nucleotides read TGCGCCAGCAGCTCACCCCCGGGGGAAGAGACCCAGTACTTC. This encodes CASSSPPGEETQYF.

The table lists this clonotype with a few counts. The CDR3 region has the DNA TGCAGCGCCCGCGGGACAGGGAGTTCCTACGAGCAGTACTTC. It encodes CSARGTGSSYEQYF. The rearrangement links TRBV29-1 to TRBJ2-7; TRBD1 matches 9 bases. The V and J ends lost 7 bases and 1 base, in that order; junction bases with no gene match: 8. CDR1 SQVTM and CDR2 ANQGSEA come from the germline V gene. The CDR3 is 14 amino acids.

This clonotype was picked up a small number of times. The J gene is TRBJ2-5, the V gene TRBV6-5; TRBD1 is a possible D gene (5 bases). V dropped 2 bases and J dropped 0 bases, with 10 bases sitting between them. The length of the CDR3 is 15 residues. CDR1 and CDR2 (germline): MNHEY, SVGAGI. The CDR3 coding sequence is TGTGCCAGCAGTTACCCAGAGGACAACCAAGAGACCCAGTACTTC. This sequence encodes CASSYPEDNQETQYF.

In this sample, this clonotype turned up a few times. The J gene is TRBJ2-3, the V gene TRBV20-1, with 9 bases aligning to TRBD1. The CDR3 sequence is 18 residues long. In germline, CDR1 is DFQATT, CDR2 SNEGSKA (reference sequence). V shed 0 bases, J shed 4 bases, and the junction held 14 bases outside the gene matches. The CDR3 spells CSARDRQGGVMTPDTQYF. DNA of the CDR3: TGCAGTGCTAGAGATCGACAGGGGGGGGTTATGACGCCAGATACGCAGTATTTT.

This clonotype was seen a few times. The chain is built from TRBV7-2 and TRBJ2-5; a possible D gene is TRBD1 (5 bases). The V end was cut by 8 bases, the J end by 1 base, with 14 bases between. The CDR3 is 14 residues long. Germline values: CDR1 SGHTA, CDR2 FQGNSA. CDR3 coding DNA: TGTGCCAGCTCCCAGGGTCAACCCCAAGAGACCCAGTACTTC. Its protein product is CASSQGQPQETQYF.

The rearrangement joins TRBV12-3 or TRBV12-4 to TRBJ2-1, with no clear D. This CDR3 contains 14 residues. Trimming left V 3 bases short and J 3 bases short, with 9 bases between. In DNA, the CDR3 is TGTGCCAGCAGTTTTTCACAAGACTACAATGAGCAGTTCTTC. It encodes CASSFSQDYNEQFF.

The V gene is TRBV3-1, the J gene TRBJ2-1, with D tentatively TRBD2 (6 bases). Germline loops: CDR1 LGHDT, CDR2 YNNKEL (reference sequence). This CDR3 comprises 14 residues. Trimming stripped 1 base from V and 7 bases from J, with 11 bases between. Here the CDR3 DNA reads TGTGCCAGCAGCCAAGTGAGAGGGAGGAATGAGCAGTTCTTC. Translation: CASSQVRGRNEQFF.

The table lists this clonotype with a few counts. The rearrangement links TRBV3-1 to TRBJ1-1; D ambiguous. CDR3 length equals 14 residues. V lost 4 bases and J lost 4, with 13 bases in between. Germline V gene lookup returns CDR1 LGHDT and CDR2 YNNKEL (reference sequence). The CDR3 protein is CASSLGQVGTEAFF. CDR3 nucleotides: TGTGCCAGCAGCCTGGGCCAAGTGGGCACTGAAGCTTTCTTT.

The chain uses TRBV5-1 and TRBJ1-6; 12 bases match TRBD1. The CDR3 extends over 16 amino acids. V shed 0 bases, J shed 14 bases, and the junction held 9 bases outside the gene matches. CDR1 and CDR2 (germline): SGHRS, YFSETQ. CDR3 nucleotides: TGCGCCAGCAGCTTGGCATCCGGGGACAGGGGGCCGGCCCTCCACTTT. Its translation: CASSLASGDRGPALHF.

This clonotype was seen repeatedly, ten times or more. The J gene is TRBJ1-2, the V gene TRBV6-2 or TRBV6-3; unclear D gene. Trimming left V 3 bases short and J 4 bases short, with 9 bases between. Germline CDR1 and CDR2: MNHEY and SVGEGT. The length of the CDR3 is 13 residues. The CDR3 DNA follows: TGTGCCAGCAGTTATTCCGCATTCTATGGCTACACCTTC. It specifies CASSYSAFYGYTF.

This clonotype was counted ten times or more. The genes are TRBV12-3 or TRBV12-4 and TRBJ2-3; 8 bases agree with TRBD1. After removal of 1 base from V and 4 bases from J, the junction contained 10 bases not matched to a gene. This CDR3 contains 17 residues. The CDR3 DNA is TGTGCCAGCAGTTTAGGTGTGACAGGGGATGGCGCAGATACGCAGTATTTT. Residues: CASSLGVTGDGADTQYF.

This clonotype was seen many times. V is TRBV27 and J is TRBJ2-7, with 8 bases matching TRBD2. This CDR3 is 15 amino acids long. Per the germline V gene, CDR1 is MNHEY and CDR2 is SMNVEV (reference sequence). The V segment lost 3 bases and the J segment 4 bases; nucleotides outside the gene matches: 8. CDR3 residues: CASSFGGGTIYEQYF. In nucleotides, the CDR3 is TGTGCCAGCAGTTTCGGCGGGGGGACAATATACGAGCAGTACTTC.

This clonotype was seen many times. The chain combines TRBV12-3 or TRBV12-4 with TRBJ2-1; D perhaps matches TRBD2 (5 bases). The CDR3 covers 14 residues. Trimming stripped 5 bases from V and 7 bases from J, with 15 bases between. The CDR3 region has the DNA TGTGCCAGCAGTACCGAGGGTAGGTGGAATGAGCAGTTCTTC. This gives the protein CASSTEGRWNEQFF.

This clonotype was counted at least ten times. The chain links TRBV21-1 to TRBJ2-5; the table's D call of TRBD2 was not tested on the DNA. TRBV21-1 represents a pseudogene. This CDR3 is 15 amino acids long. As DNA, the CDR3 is TGTGCCAGCAGCAATACCCTAGCGGGAGGAGAGACCCAGTACTTC. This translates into CASSNTLAGGETQYF.

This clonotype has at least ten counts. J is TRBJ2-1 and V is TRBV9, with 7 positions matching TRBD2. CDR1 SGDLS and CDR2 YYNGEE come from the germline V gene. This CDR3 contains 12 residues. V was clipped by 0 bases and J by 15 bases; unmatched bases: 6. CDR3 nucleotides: TGTGCCAGCAGCGTAGAGCTGTCGGGGGGGTTCTTC. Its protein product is CASSVELSGGFF.

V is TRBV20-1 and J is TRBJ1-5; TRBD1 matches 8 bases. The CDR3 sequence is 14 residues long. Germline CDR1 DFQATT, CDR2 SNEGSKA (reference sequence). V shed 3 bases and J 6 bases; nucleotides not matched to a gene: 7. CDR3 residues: CSASKTGGFQPQHF. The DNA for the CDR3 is TGCAGTGCTAGTAAAACAGGGGGGTTTCAGCCCCAGCATTTT.

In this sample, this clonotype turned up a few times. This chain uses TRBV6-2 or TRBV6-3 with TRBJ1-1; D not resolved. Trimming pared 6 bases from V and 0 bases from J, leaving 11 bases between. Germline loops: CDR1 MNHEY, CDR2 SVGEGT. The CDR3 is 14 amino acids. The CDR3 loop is CASRSGRLNTEAFF. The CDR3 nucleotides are TGTGCCAGCAGGAGTGGCAGGCTGAACACTGAAGCTTTCTTT.

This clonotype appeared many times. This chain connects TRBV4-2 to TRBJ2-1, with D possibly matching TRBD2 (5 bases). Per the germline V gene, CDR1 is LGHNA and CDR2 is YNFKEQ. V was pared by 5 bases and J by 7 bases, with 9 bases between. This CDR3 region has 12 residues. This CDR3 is CASSSSGNEQFF. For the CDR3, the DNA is TGTGCCAGCAGCTCCAGCGGTAATGAGCAGTTCTTC.

DNA for the CDR3: TGTGCCACCAGCAGAGGAGGTTTACAGGGTAATCAGCCCCAGCATTTT. Protein: CATSRGGLQGNQPQHF. V and J are TRBV15 and TRBJ1-5; a weak D match, TRBD1 (6 bases). This CDR3 region has 16 residues. The V end lost 1 base, the J end lost 4 bases, and 14 bases lay between the germline ends. Germline values: CDR1 LNHNV, CDR2 YYDKDF (reference sequence).

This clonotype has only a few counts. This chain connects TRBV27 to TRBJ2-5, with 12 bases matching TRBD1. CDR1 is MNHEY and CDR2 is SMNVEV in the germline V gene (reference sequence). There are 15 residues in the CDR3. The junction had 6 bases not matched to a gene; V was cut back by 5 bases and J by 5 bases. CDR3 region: CASSVGTGGRETQYF. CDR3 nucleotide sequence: TGTGCCAGCAGTGTAGGGACAGGGGGCAGGGAGACCCAGTACTTC.

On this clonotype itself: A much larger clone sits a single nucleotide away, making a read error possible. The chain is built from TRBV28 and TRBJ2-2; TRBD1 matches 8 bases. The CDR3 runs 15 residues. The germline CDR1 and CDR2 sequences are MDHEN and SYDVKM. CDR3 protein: CASRRTGLNTAELFF. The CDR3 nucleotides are TGTGCCAGCAGACGGACAGGGCTGAACACCGCGGAGCTGTTTTTT.

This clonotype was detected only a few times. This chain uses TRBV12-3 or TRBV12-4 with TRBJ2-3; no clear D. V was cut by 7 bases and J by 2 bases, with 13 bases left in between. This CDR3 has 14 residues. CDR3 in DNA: TGTGCCAGCACTTCCGGGCCTGACACAGATACGCAGTATTTT. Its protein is CASTSGPDTDTQYF.

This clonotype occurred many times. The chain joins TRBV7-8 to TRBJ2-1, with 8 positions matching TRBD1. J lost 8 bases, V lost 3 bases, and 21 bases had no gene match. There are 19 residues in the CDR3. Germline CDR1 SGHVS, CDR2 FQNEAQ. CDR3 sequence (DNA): TGTGCCAGCAGCTTTGGGTGGAGGACAGGGCCCGGAGCTTCCCATGAGCAGTTCTTC. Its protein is CASSFGWRTGPGASHEQFF.

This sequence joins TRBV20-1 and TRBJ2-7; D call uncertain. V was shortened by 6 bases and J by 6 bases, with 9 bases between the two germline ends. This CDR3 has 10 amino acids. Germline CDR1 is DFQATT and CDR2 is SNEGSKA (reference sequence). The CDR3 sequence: CSARIVEQYF. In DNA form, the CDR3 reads TGCAGTGCGCGGATAGTCGAGCAGTACTTC.